This T cell receptor beta chain was recovered during a study of blood T cell repertoires in COVID-19. Study information: Both acute and convalescent COVID-19 samples were obtained from the United States, Italy and Spain. T cells, B-cell-depleted T cells, or PBMCs provided the cDNA or gDNA that served as material.

Original handling: Scientists estimated how many nucleated cells there were by amplifying reference gene primers. Libraries were prepared by immunoSEQ multiplex PCR; TCRdb keeps only in-frame clonotypes and omits some of them. D and trimming were read from the DNA, whereas the V and J calls and clone size are those reported in that table. The profile shows approximately 250,000 clones, 85% of them singletons. The receptor comes from a man aged 35-49 years with acute or convalescent COVID-19. Sequencing input: peripheral blood.

The CDR3 bases are TGCGCCAGCAGCTTGGGACAGACGAACACCGGGGAGCTGTTTTTT. Its translation: CASSLGQTNTGELFF. The chain uses TRBV5-1 and TRBJ2-2; D is perhaps TRBD1 (5 bases). Germline V gives CDR1 SGHRS, CDR2 YFSETQ. Trimming cost V 0 bases and J 0 bases, with 6 bases left between them. The CDR3 has 15 amino acids.